This T cell receptor (beta chain) emerged from a study of PD-L1 blockade in urothelial cancer. The time point here: pretreatment peripheral blood. Profiling relied on immunoSEQ multiplex PCR, and the TCRdb table lists in-frame clones only, not all of them. The sample carries about 52,000 clones, around 79% recorded once. This clonotype originated in a man aged 65 to 85 with urothelial cancer. Here the sequenced sample was PBMCs, taken around atezolizumab (anti-PD-L1) treatment.

The DNA of the CDR3 is TGTGCCAGCAGCCAAGAAGGGCAGGGGTCCTCTGGAAACACCATATATTTT. Its protein product is CASSQEGQGSSGNTIYF. This rearrangement joins TRBV4-2 to TRBJ1-3, with D perhaps TRBD1 (6 bases). Germline CDR1 and CDR2: LGHNA and YNFKEQ. V was trimmed by 0 bases and J by 0 bases, leaving 12 bases between them. There are 17 residues in the CDR3.